The 28 T cell receptor beta chains presented below share a single source sample, sequenced in a study of T cell responses to AZD1222 COVID-19 vaccine. TCRdb keeps only in-frame clones here, not all; method: immunoSEQ multiplex PCR. Of 100,000 to 150,000 clones in the sample, around 90% were seen once. The source was peripheral blood, collected on day 0 of AZD1222 vaccination. The receptor source for this set is an adult in good health.

The chain recombines TRBV7-9 with TRBJ1-6; 8 bases line up with TRBD1. The CDR3 spans 14 residues. Germline trimming cut 3 bases from V and 6 bases from J; bases unmatched to any gene: 1. The germline V gene has CDR1 SEHNR and CDR2 FQNEAQ (reference sequence). The CDR3 DNA is TGTGCCAGCAGCTTTGGACAGGGTAATTCACCCCTCCACTTT. The encoded protein is CASSFGQGNSPLHF. The full variable domain, in which reference TRBV7-9 and TRBJ1-6 provide the parts outside the CDR3, is DTGVSQNPRHKITKRGQNVTFRCDPISEHNRLYWYRQTLGQGPEFLTYFQNEAQLEKSRLLSDRFSAERPKGSFSTLEIQRTEQGDSAMYLCASSFGQGNSPLHFGNGTRLTVT.

The chain uses TRBV5-1 and TRBJ2-7, with a tentative D call TRBD2 (6 bases). Per the germline V gene, CDR1 is SGHRS and CDR2 is YFSETQ. V dropped 1 base and J dropped 1 base, with 12 bases sitting between them. The CDR3 has 15 amino acids. CDR3 nucleotides: TGCGCCAGCAGCTTGTCCTGGGACTCTTCCTACGAGCAGTACTTC. Amino acids: CASSLSWDSSYEQYF.

The rearrangement links TRBV7-3 to TRBJ1-6, with D possibly matching TRBD1 (5 bases). This CDR3 has 14 residues. V lost 5 bases and J lost 13, with 18 bases in between. Germline loops: CDR1 SGHTA, CDR2 FQGTGA. The CDR3 region is CASSTGQGWSPLHF. The CDR3 bases are TGTGCCAGCAGCACAGGACAAGGCTGGTCGCCCCTCCACTTT. Filled out from reference TRBV7-3 and TRBJ1-6, the complete variable domain reads GAGVSQTPSNKVTEKGKYVELRCDPISGHTALYWYRQSLGQGPEFLIYFQGTGAADDSGLPNDRFFAVRPEGSVSTLKIQRTERGDSAVYLCASSTGQGWSPLHFGNGTRLTVT.

The sample holds one count of this clone. The V call is TRBV9, the J call TRBJ1-3; a possible D gene is TRBD1 (6 bases). The germline V gene has CDR1 SGDLS and CDR2 YYNGEE. This CDR3 is 14 amino acids long. Trimming removed 2 bases from V and 4 bases from J, with 10 bases in between. CDR3 sequence: CASSVVGAGNTIYF. DNA of the CDR3: TGTGCCAGCAGCGTTGTGGGGGCAGGAAACACCATATATTTT.

V usage is TRBV27 and J usage is TRBJ2-7; D unclear. With 6 bases removed from V and 6 bases from J, the gap between germline ends came to 21 bases. Germline V gene data show CDR1 as MNHEY and CDR2 as SMNVEV (reference sequence). CDR3 length: 15 residues. The CDR3 protein is CASSEPGLYGSEQYF. Here the CDR3 DNA reads TGTGCCAGCAGCGAACCGGGTCTCTACGGTTCCGAGCAGTACTTC.

This clone came up once. The same CDR3 arises from other DNA sequences in this sample as well. This chain connects TRBV5-1 to TRBJ2-1, with D unclear. The germline gives CDR1 SGHRS, CDR2 YFSETQ. Trimming left V 4 bases short and J 0 bases short, with 2 bases between. The CDR3 totals 12 residues. CDR3 coding DNA: TGCGCCAGCAGCCTCTCCTACAATGAGCAGTTCTTC. Encoded protein: CASSLSYNEQFF.

This chain uses TRBV2 with TRBJ2-3; D is perhaps TRBD1 (5 bases). The CDR3 covers 14 residues. Germline CDR1 and CDR2: SNHLY and FYNNEI. Trimming shortened V by 4 bases and J by 1 base, and 9 bases separated the two germline ends. CDR3 sequence: CASSGTRRTDTQYF. CDR3 DNA sequence: TGTGCCAGCAGTGGGACAAGGCGCACAGATACGCAGTATTTT.

This clone was detected once. The V gene is TRBV5-5, the J gene TRBJ2-7; 8 positions agree with TRBD2. This CDR3 has 16 amino acids. V shed 0 bases and J 0 bases; nucleotides not matched to a gene: 5. Germline V gene sequence: CDR1 SGHKS, CDR2 YYEKEE (reference sequence). This chain's CDR3 is CASSLAWSGGSYEQYF. The CDR3 DNA is TGTGCCAGCAGCTTGGCGTGGAGCGGGGGCTCCTACGAGCAGTACTTC.

The rearrangement links TRBV6-6 to TRBJ2-5; 7 bases line up with TRBD1. V was clipped by 6 bases and J by 2 bases; unmatched bases: 3. CDR3 length: 13 residues. CDR1 and CDR2 (germline): MNHNY, SVGAGI (reference sequence). CDR3 coding DNA: TGTGCCAGCAGGCCGGGACAGCAAGAGACCCAGTACTTC. It is translated as CASRPGQQETQYF.

J is TRBJ2-1 and V is TRBV7-3; 9 nucleotides match TRBD2. With 5 bases clipped from V and 1 base from J, the junction kept 3 bases outside the gene matches. The germline gives CDR1 SGHTA, CDR2 FQGTGA. CDR3 size: 15 residues. DNA for the CDR3: TGTGCCAGCAGCACCACTAGCGGGTCCTACAATGAGCAGTTCTTC. Its protein is CASSTTSGSYNEQFF.

This CDR3 reads CASSEQGLAGVNEQFF. The CDR3 coding sequence is TGTGCCAGCAGTGAACAAGGGCTAGCGGGAGTCAATGAGCAGTTCTTC. The chain has TRBV6-1 and TRBJ2-1; 10 positions match TRBD2. The germline gives CDR1 MNHNS, CDR2 SASEGT. J gave up 6 bases and V 2 bases, and 7 bases lay outside the gene matches. The CDR3 covers 16 residues.

The CDR3 sequence is CASTEGGDYGYTF. For the CDR3, the DNA is TGTGCCAGCACCGAGGGGGGGGACTATGGCTACACCTTC. V gene TRBV2 combines with J gene TRBJ1-2; TRBD1 is a possible D gene (6 bases). The CDR3 length is 13 residues. The V end was cut by 7 bases, the J end by 3 bases, with 12 bases between. Germline assignment: CDR1 SNHLY and CDR2 FYNNEI.

This rearrangement joins TRBV5-1 to TRBJ1-1; D possibly corresponds to TRBD1 (5 bases). This CDR3 has 13 amino acids. The germline CDR1 and CDR2 sequences are SGHRS and YFSETQ. V lost 5 bases, J lost 5 bases, and 13 bases lay in between. Written as DNA, the CDR3 is TGCGCCAGCAGGGGGGGAGAGAGGACTGAAGCTTTCTTT. Amino acid sequence: CASRGGERTEAFF.

J is TRBJ1-3 and V is TRBV7-2, with D tentatively TRBD1 (5 bases). This CDR3 comprises 15 residues. Germline CDR1 is SGHTA and CDR2 is FQGNSA. V was trimmed by 5 bases and J by 4 bases, leaving 15 bases between them. This CDR3 reads CASSRDGGTGNTIYF. The CDR3 bases are TGTGCCAGCAGCCGGGACGGAGGGACGGGAAACACCATATATTTT.

The V and J genes are TRBV9 and TRBJ1-4, with D perhaps TRBD1 (5 bases). The CDR3 sequence is 15 residues long. The germline V gene has CDR1 SGDLS and CDR2 YYNGEE. Trimming cost V 0 bases and J 6 bases, with 12 bases left between them. CDR3 DNA: TGTGCCAGCAGCGTAGGCGGGGGATTCGATGAAAAACTGTTTTTT. Protein sequence: CASSVGGGFDEKLFF.

The chain uses TRBV3-1 (or the pseudogene TRBV3-2) and TRBJ2-3; D is ambiguous. The CDR3 is 14 residues long. Trimming shortened V by 5 bases and J by 10 bases, and 19 bases separated the two germline ends. Germline CDR1 is LGHDT and CDR2 is YNNKEL (reference sequence). The DNA of the CDR3 is TGTGCCAGCAGCACGGGCCCCGAGGATAGGGCGCAGTATTTT. It translates to CASSTGPEDRAQYF.

The rearrangement uses TRBV3-1 (or the pseudogene TRBV3-2) and TRBJ2-2; D might be TRBD1 or TRBD2, each matching 5 bases. This CDR3 has 16 residues. Trimming left V 2 bases short and J 6 bases short, with 16 bases between. CDR1 and CDR2 (germline): LGHDT, YNNKEL (reference sequence). CDR3 sequence reads: CASSQNAPRGSGELFF. The CDR3 region has the DNA TGTGCCAGCAGCCAAAACGCCCCTCGGGGCTCCGGGGAGCTGTTTTTT.

A remark on this clone: Other nucleotide sequences in the sample specify the same CDR3. The chain has TRBV7-9 and TRBJ2-7, with TRBD1 identical over 7 bases. V dropped 5 bases and J dropped 6; count of bases not matched to a gene: 10. There are 14 residues in the CDR3. Germline V gene sequence: CDR1 SEHNR, CDR2 FQNEAQ (reference sequence). DNA for the CDR3: TGTGCCAGCAGCGCAAGGGACAGCCCCTCCGAGCAGTACTTC. Its protein is CASSARDSPSEQYF.

Only one count was recorded for this clone. CDR3 DNA sequence: TGTGCTAGTGGCGCTCACCGGGACAGGAGGACCTACGAGCAGTACTTC. Protein sequence: CASGAHRDRRTYEQYF. V and J are TRBV12-5 and TRBJ2-7, with 8 bases lining up with TRBD1. Looked up from germline, CDR1 is LGHNT and CDR2 is FRNRAP. Trimming cost V 6 bases and J 2 bases; bases outside gene matches: 12. CDR3 length equals 16 residues.

The CDR3 sequence is CASRPPGPRPYNEQFF. The CDR3, as DNA: TGTGCCAGCAGACCACCGGGGCCCCGTCCCTACAATGAGCAGTTCTTC. The V gene is TRBV21-1, the J gene TRBJ2-1. TRBV21-1 is described as a pseudogene. This CDR3 has 16 amino acids.

This clone was detected only a few times. This chain uses TRBV7-3 with TRBJ1-5; TRBD1 aligns across 7 bases. CDR3 length: 13 amino acids. Germline CDR1 reads SGHTA; CDR2 reads FQGTGA. Trimming at V came to 4 bases and at J to 7 bases, leaving 4 bases not matched to a gene. The CDR3 DNA follows: TGTGCCAGCAGCTACGAAGGGGGCCAGCCCCAGCATTTT. Protein: CASSYEGGQPQHF.

The chain recombines TRBV1 with TRBJ2-1; the D call of TRBD2 is as the table states it, not checked on the DNA. TRBV1 is a pseudogene locus. CDR3 length: 15 amino acids. The CDR3 DNA reads as TGCACCAGCAGCCTTCTACCGAGCGGGGGGAATGAGCAGTTCTTC. Translated: CTSSLLPSGGNEQFF.

The gene calls are TRBV12-3 or TRBV12-4 and TRBJ1-1; D may be TRBD1 (5 bases). Trimming cost V 5 bases and J 6 bases, with 10 bases left between them. CDR3 length: 12 amino acids. The CDR3 loop reads CASSPGGAEAFF. CDR3 coding DNA: TGTGCCAGCAGTCCCGGGGGGGCTGAAGCTTTCTTT.

V and J are TRBV7-3 and TRBJ1-1; 7 bases are a match to TRBD1. Losses at the gene ends were 5 bases for V and 3 bases for J; bases not matched to a gene: 9. The CDR3 length is 15 residues. Germline CDR1 reads SGHTA; CDR2 reads FQGTGA. In DNA form, the CDR3 reads TGTGCCAGCAGCCTTATGACAGGGATTGACACTGAAGCTTTCTTT. Residues: CASSLMTGIDTEAFF.

The gene calls are TRBV14 and TRBJ2-3; 7 nucleotides match TRBD2. After removal of 3 bases from V and 2 bases from J, the junction contained 2 bases not matched to a gene. The germline V gene has CDR1 SGHDN and CDR2 FVKESK. This CDR3 spans 14 amino acids. The CDR3 DNA reads TGTGCCAGCAGCCAGGGGGGGTCCACAGATACGCAGTATTTT. Translation: CASSQGGSTDTQYF.

The rearrangement joins TRBV18 to TRBJ2-1; D is unresolved. Germline V CDR1 and CDR2: KGHSH, LQKENI. The CDR3 contains 17 residues. The ends were cut back, 2 bases at V and 0 bases at J, with 14 bases in the middle. Written as DNA, the CDR3 is TGTGCCAGCTCACCAGTACTAAGGGTGAGCTCCTACAATGAGCAGTTCTTC. Translating it yields CASSPVLRVSSYNEQFF. The variable domain in full, with the rest retrieved from reference TRBV18 and TRBJ2-1, is NAGVMQNPRHLVRRRGQEARLRCSPMKGHSHVYWYRQLPEEGLKFMVYLQKENIIDESGMPKERFSAEFPKEGPSILRIQQVVRGDSAAYFCASSPVLRVSSYNEQFFGPGTRLTVL.

The V gene is TRBV7-3, the J gene TRBJ2-7; D may be TRBD2 (6 bases). In germline, CDR1 is SGHTA, CDR2 FQGTGA. V was clipped by 0 bases and J by 6 bases, with 15 bases between them. This CDR3 region has 15 residues. CDR3 region: CASSLTGANGGEQYF. CDR3 nucleotides: TGTGCCAGCAGCTTAACGGGCGCTAACGGGGGCGAGCAGTACTTC.

Concerning this clone: The same CDR3 also results from other DNA sequences found in this sample. The chain has TRBV7-9 and TRBJ1-5; D uncertain. Trimming took 1 base from V and 2 from J, leaving 6 bases between them. The CDR3 sequence is 14 residues long. Germline V CDR1 and CDR2: SEHNR, FQNEAQ (reference sequence). The CDR3 region is CASSLGGGNQPQHF. CDR3 bases: TGTGCCAGCAGCTTAGGGGGTGGCAATCAGCCCCAGCATTTT.